Listed below are T cell receptor beta chains from one sample, sequenced in a study of blood T cell repertoires in COVID-19. Clones were sequenced by immunoSEQ multiplex PCR, and TCRdb holds only the in-frame ones, with some missing. The sample consists of about 200,000 clones, around 84% of them appearing once. Sequenced: peripheral blood. All receptors come from a woman older than 75 with acute or convalescent COVID-19. The CDR3 runs from the conserved cysteine through the conserved F or W. A D gene is named only where the DNA matches it firmly. A row's size may be missing; if present it is once, few, many or a size class.

clone_size: NA
d_call: NA
j_call: TRBJ2-2
v_call: TRBV7-9
cdr3_aa: CASSSRRWTGELFF
cdr3_nt: TGTGCCAGCAGCTCGAGGCGGTGGACCGGGGAGCTGTTTTTT

clone_size: NA
d_call: NA
j_call: TRBJ2-3
v_call: TRBV7-2
cdr3_aa: CASSSTVTGSTDTQYF
cdr3_nt: TGTGCCAGCAGTTCTACTGTCACAGGGAGCACAGATACGCAGTATTTT

clone_size: NA
d_call: TRBD2
j_call: TRBJ2-1
v_call: TRBV28
cdr3_aa: CASSLSSGRSYNEQFF
cdr3_nt: TGTGCCAGCAGTTTATCTAGCGGGAGATCCTACAATGAGCAGTTCTTC

clone_size: few
d_call: TRBD1
j_call: TRBJ1-1
v_call: TRBV28
cdr3_aa: CASSSSGQGLVRAFF
cdr3_nt: TGTGCCAGCAGTTCCTCCGGACAGGGACTCGTACGAGCTTTCTTT

clone_size: NA
d_call: NA
j_call: TRBJ2-2
v_call: TRBV7-6
cdr3_aa: CASSLRVDTGELFF
cdr3_nt: TGTGCCAGCAGCTTGAGGGTTGACACCGGGGAGCTGTTTTTT

clone_size: NA
d_call: TRBD2
j_call: TRBJ2-7
v_call: TRBV19
cdr3_aa: CASKRNAGVAEQYF
cdr3_nt: TGTGCCAGTAAAAGGAATGCGGGAGTGGCCGAGCAGTACTTC

clone_size: NA
d_call: TRBD2
j_call: TRBJ2-7
v_call: TRBV18
cdr3_aa: CASSLGTTAYEQYF
cdr3_nt: TGTGCCAGCTCACTGGGGACTACAGCCTACGAGCAGTACTTC

clone_size: NA
d_call: NA
j_call: TRBJ1-4
v_call: TRBV7-2
cdr3_aa: CASSFRGGNEKLFF
cdr3_nt: TGTGCCAGCAGCTTTAGGGGTGGTAATGAAAAACTGTTTTTT

clone_size: NA
d_call: TRBD1
j_call: TRBJ1-4
v_call: TRBV12-5
cdr3_aa: CASGLVDLIGQASTNEKLFF
cdr3_nt: TGTGCTAGTGGTTTGGTCGATCTCATAGGACAGGCCTCAACTAATGAAAAACTGTTTTTT

clone_size: few
d_call: NA
j_call: TRBJ2-1
v_call: TRBV6-5
cdr3_aa: CASSYSSRNSYNEQFF
cdr3_nt: TGTGCCAGCAGTTACTCGAGTCGCAATAGTTACAATGAGCAGTTCTTC

clone_size: NA
d_call: NA
j_call: TRBJ2-7
v_call: TRBV6-2/TRBV6-3
cdr3_aa: CASSYPLLEQYF
cdr3_nt: TGTGCCAGCAGTTACCCTCTATTGGAGCAGTACTTC

clone_size: once
d_call: NA
j_call: TRBJ1-5
v_call: TRBV24-1
cdr3_aa: CATSDSGQPQHF
cdr3_nt: TGTGCCACCAGTGATTCAGGCCAGCCCCAGCATTTT

clone_size: NA
d_call: TRBD2
j_call: TRBJ2-7
v_call: TRBV7-6
cdr3_aa: CASSLALAGGWGEQYF
cdr3_nt: TGTGCCAGCAGCTTAGCCCTAGCGGGAGGGTGGGGCGAGCAGTACTTC

clone_size: NA
d_call: NA
j_call: TRBJ2-1
v_call: TRBV11-2
cdr3_aa: CASSLRGVVYEQFF
cdr3_nt: TGTGCCAGCAGCTTAAGGGGCGTGGTCTATGAGCAGTTCTTC

clone_size: NA
d_call: NA
j_call: TRBJ1-2
v_call: TRBV7-9
cdr3_aa: CASSSGASSGYTF
cdr3_nt: TGTGCCAGCAGCTCAGGGGCATCGAGTGGCTACACCTTC

clone_size: NA
d_call: NA
j_call: TRBJ2-1
v_call: TRBV18
cdr3_aa: CASSPGTRGSYNEQFF
cdr3_nt: TGTGCCAGCTCACCCGGGACGCGGGGCTCCTACAATGAGCAGTTCTTC

clone_size: NA
d_call: TRBD2
j_call: TRBJ2-5
v_call: TRBV6-6
cdr3_aa: CASSHRLAGETQYF
cdr3_nt: TGTGCCAGCAGTCATCGACTAGCGGGAGAGACCCAGTACTTC

clone_size: NA
d_call: TRBD1
j_call: TRBJ1-5
v_call: TRBV6-5
cdr3_aa: CASTQGTGQPQHF
cdr3_nt: TGTGCCAGCACTCAGGGGACAGGTCAGCCCCAGCATTTT

clone_size: few
d_call: TRBD1
j_call: TRBJ2-7
v_call: TRBV6-2/TRBV6-3
cdr3_aa: CASSLGQGAMDEQYF
cdr3_nt: TGTGCCAGCAGTTTAGGACAGGGGGCAATGGACGAGCAGTACTTC

clone_size: once
d_call: TRBD2
j_call: TRBJ2-2
v_call: TRBV5-6
cdr3_aa: CASSPTSGRVTGELFF
cdr3_nt: TGTGCCAGCAGCCCTACTAGCGGGAGGGTCACCGGGGAGCTGTTTTTT

clone_size: NA
d_call: TRBD1
j_call: TRBJ1-5
v_call: TRBV24-1
cdr3_aa: CATSEGQSNQPQHF
cdr3_nt: TGTGCCACCAGTGAGGGACAGAGCAATCAGCCCCAGCATTTT

clone_size: NA
d_call: TRBD1
j_call: TRBJ1-5
v_call: TRBV5-1
cdr3_aa: CASSLSGQSNQPQHF
cdr3_nt: TGCGCCAGCAGCTTGTCGGGACAGAGTAATCAGCCCCAGCATTTT

clone_size: NA
d_call: TRBD1
j_call: TRBJ1-2
v_call: TRBV28
cdr3_aa: CASRPTGAGGYTF
cdr3_nt: TGTGCCAGCAGGCCTACAGGGGCGGGCGGCTACACCTTC

clone_size: NA
d_call: NA
j_call: TRBJ1-2
v_call: TRBV28
cdr3_aa: CASSFREYGYTF
cdr3_nt: TGTGCCAGCAGTTTTCGAGAATATGGCTACACCTTC

clone_size: NA
d_call: TRBD2
j_call: TRBJ2-1
v_call: TRBV5-1
cdr3_aa: CASSFGTSGSSYNEQFF
cdr3_nt: TGCGCCAGCAGCTTCGGGACTAGCGGGAGCTCCTACAATGAGCAGTTCTTC

clone_size: NA
d_call: NA
j_call: TRBJ1-5
v_call: TRBV2
cdr3_aa: CASRGQYNQPQHF
cdr3_nt: TGTGCCAGCAGAGGACAGTACAATCAGCCCCAGCATTTT

clone_size: NA
d_call: NA
j_call: TRBJ1-5
v_call: TRBV6-6
cdr3_aa: CASSYEGNQPQHF
cdr3_nt: TGTGCCAGCAGTTACGAGGGCAATCAGCCCCAGCATTTT